A single sample gave rise to the 13 T cell receptor beta chains below, sequenced in a study of T cell repertoires in cytomegalovirus infection. TCRdb processed the reads anew with MiXCR; each CDR3 protein has one entry. In the table there are hundreds of thousands of distinct CDR3 sequences, around 32% of which are singletons. Their antigens are not known. This specimen was cultured PBMCs, taken from culture after CMV antigen stimulation. These receptors were collected from a human donor in good health (CMV status not recorded). Some clones in this sample may be carry-over from other donors' samples.

In DNA form, the CDR3 reads TGTGCCTGGAGTGTAGGGAGGGGCACTGAAGCTTTCTTT. Its protein is CAWSVGRGTEAFF. This chain links TRBV30 with TRBJ1-1, with D tentatively TRBD1 (5 bases). Germline CDR1 is GTSNPN and CDR2 is SVGIG (reference sequence). V gave up 0 bases and J gave up 4 bases, with 9 bases separating them. This CDR3 is 13 amino acids long.

A word on this clonotype: One junction end does not reproduce the germline sequence, and a read error may be involved. The chain employs TRBV7-6 and TRBJ2-3, with 8 bases matching TRBD2. The V gene's germline CDR1 is SGHVS and CDR2 FNYEAQ. CDR3 length: 14 amino acids. This CDR3 is CATSLAGTTDTQYF. The CDR3 bases are TGTGCCACCAGCTTAGCGGGGACCACAGATACGCAGTATTTT.

This clonotype has only a few counts. The chain has TRBV11-2 and TRBJ2-3, with D possibly TRBD1 on 6 matching bases. There are 14 residues in the CDR3. Between the trimmed V and J ends, which lost 2 bases and 7 bases, there was a span of 13 bases. The germline V gene has CDR1 SGHAT and CDR2 FQNNGV. In nucleotides, the CDR3 is TGTGCCAGCAGCTTACGGGACATGTCAAATACGCAGTATTTT. This gives the protein CASSLRDMSNTQYF.

This chain links TRBV6-2 or TRBV6-3 with TRBJ2-3; D might be TRBD2 (6 bases). From germline, CDR1 is MNHEY and CDR2 SVGEGT. This CDR3 contains 14 residues. V was shortened by 6 bases and J by 6 bases, with 16 bases between the two germline ends. The CDR3 DNA reads as TGTGCCAGCAGCAAACTAGCAGGTCAGGATACGCAGTATTTT. Its protein product is CASSKLAGQDTQYF.

The V and J genes are TRBV19 and TRBJ2-1; 7 nucleotides agree with TRBD2. CDR1 is LNHDA and CDR2 is SQIVND in the germline V gene (reference sequence). CDR3 length: 14 residues. Trimming removed 4 bases from V and 7 bases from J; junction bases left unmatched: 7. CDR3 DNA: TGTGCCAGTAGTACCCAGCGGGATAGGAATGAGCAGTTCTTC. It encodes CASSTQRDRNEQFF.

CDR3 bases: TGTGCCATCAGTGCTGAGGGGGCGGTGGGTTACGAGCAGTACTTC. Its translation: CAISAEGAVGYEQYF. The J gene is TRBJ2-7, the V gene TRBV10-3, with 7 nucleotides matching TRBD1. V lost 4 bases to trimming and J lost 4 bases; unmatched junction nucleotides: 10. The CDR3 runs to 15 residues. From germline, CDR1 is ENHRY and CDR2 SYGVKD.

The rearrangement uses TRBV12-3 or TRBV12-4 and TRBJ2-3; D call uncertain. CDR3 size: 13 residues. The V gene lost 8 bases and the J gene lost 0 bases, with 9 bases spanning the gap. CDR3 coding DNA: TGTGCCAGCGATAGACCTAGCACAGATACGCAGTATTTT. It is translated as CASDRPSTDTQYF.

Many counts were recorded for this clonotype. J is TRBJ1-5 and V is TRBV7-2; D possibly corresponds to TRBD1 (6 bases). With 1 base removed from V and 6 bases from J, the gap between germline ends came to 13 bases. Germline V gives CDR1 SGHTA, CDR2 FQGNSA. CDR3 length: 15 amino acids. The CDR3 region has the DNA TGTGCCAGCAGCTTAGAATCTGGAGGGGGTCAGCCCCAGCATTTT. Its translation: CASSLESGGGQPQHF.

V and J are TRBV12-3 or TRBV12-4 and TRBJ2-7, with a weak D call TRBD1 (6 bases). CDR3 length equals 17 residues. V lost 3 bases to trimming and J lost 2 bases, with 20 bases between them. CDR3 DNA sequence: TGTGCCAGCAGTTTGGGGCCGTGGGCAGGGGTCACCTACGAGCAGTACTTC. Translating it yields CASSLGPWAGVTYEQYF.

This clonotype has a count of ten or more. The genes are TRBV19 and TRBJ2-3; D is unclear. Trimming removed 9 bases from V and 3 bases from J, with 13 bases in between. The CDR3 covers 13 residues. Germline V lookup: CDR1 LNHDA, CDR2 SQIVND (reference sequence). Here the CDR3 reads CASSVTGTDTQYF. The DNA for the CDR3 is TGTGCCAGCAGCGTAACCGGGACAGATACGCAGTATTTT.

The rearrangement joins TRBV28 to TRBJ1-1; D gene unclear. The V end lost 6 bases, the J end lost 6 bases, and 17 bases lay between the germline ends. This CDR3 spans 14 amino acids. CDR1 and CDR2 from the germline V gene are MDHEN and SYDVKM. CDR3 DNA: TGTGCCAGCAGACCCACAACCTTCAGTCCTGAAGCTTTCTTT. Its translation is CASRPTTFSPEAFF.

This clonotype appeared a few times. This rearrangement joins TRBV15 to TRBJ2-1, with 7 bases identical to TRBD1. CDR1 is LNHNV and CDR2 is YYDKDF in the germline V gene (reference sequence). The CDR3 contains 12 residues. The J segment lost 5 bases and the V segment lost 6 bases, leaving 1 base of the junction unmatched. The CDR3 bases are TGTGCCACCAGGGACAGGAACAATGAGCAGTTCTTC. It encodes CATRDRNNEQFF. The full variable domain, with the rest looked up from reference TRBV15 and TRBJ2-1, is DAMVIQNPRYQVTQFGKPVTLSCSQTLNHNVMYWYQQKSSQAPKLLFHYYDKDFNNEADTPDNFQSRRPNTSFCFLDIRSPGLGDTAMYLCATRDRNNEQFFGPGTRLTVL.

The chain is built from TRBV6-2 or TRBV6-3 and TRBJ2-7, with 10 bases lining up with TRBD2. V lost 4 bases and J lost 6; bases outside the gene matches: 21. CDR3 length equals 19 residues. The V gene's germline CDR1 is MNHEY and CDR2 SVGEGT. CDR3 in DNA: TGTGCCAGCAGTTCCCCAGTCAATACGGAGACTAGCGGGCCCACCGAGCAGTACTTC. Translated, it gives CASSSPVNTETSGPTEQYF.